These 30 T cell receptor beta chains were sequenced from one sample in a study of CD8+CD57+ T cells in acquired aplastic anemia. TCR beta VDJ combinations and CDR3 sequences were profiled from genomic DNA. TCRdb fed the reads into MiXCR, producing one record per CDR3 protein. Of 120,000 or so distinct CDR3 sequences listed, nearly 40% are singletons. The authors sequenced patients whose flow cytometry had shown CD8+CD57+ cell expansion. Sequencing input: sorted CD4+, CD8+, or CD8+CD57+ T cells (not recorded which) from PBMCs. These receptors originate from a human donor with aplastic anemia.

Ten or more counts support this clonotype. The chain carries TRBV12-3 or TRBV12-4 and TRBJ1-2; 10 bases are shared with TRBD1. The V gene end was trimmed by 6 bases and the J gene end by 8 bases; junction bases not matched to a gene: 12. The CDR3 sequence is 15 residues long. CDR3 DNA sequence: TGTGCCAGCAGACCTCTAGGGACAGGGGCTGGCGGCTACACCTTC. Its protein product is CASRPLGTGAGGYTF.

The chain uses TRBV15 and TRBJ2-7; D unclear. Trimming pared 8 bases from V and 2 bases from J, leaving 16 bases between. The germline gives CDR1 LNHNV, CDR2 YYDKDF (reference sequence). This CDR3 has 14 amino acids. The CDR3 DNA sequence: TGTGCCACCGGCCGGCAGGAAATCACCTACGAGCAGTACTTC. Its translation: CATGRQEITYEQYF.

The chain combines TRBV10-3 with TRBJ2-3; the match to TRBD2 covers 9 bases. V gave up 0 bases and J gave up 15 bases; unmatched junction bases: 7. The CDR3 extends over 13 amino acids. Germline CDR1 and CDR2: ENHRY and SYGVKD. CDR3 DNA sequence: TGTGCCATCAGTGAGTCGGAGCGGGGGGCGGATTATTTT. Residues: CAISESERGADYF.

The chain is built from TRBV25-1 and TRBJ2-3, with D possibly matching TRBD1 (5 bases). Deletions cut 5 bases from V and 9 bases from J, with 12 bases between. The CDR3 has 12 residues. CDR1 is MGHDK, CDR2 SYGVNS, per germline. The CDR3 bases are TGTGCCAGCAGTTTCCAGGGTGACACGCAGTATTTT. Residues: CASSFQGDTQYF.

This clonotype has a count of ten or more. This chain connects TRBV19 to TRBJ1-1, with a tentative D call TRBD1 (5 bases). This CDR3 is 15 amino acids long. Germline V gene lookup returns CDR1 LNHDA and CDR2 SQIVND (reference sequence). Trimming took 4 bases from V and 1 from J, leaving 13 bases between them. This CDR3 is CASSTGLGGNTEAFF. The CDR3 DNA is TGTGCCAGTAGTACTGGGTTGGGGGGGAACACTGAAGCTTTCTTT.

At least ten counts were recorded for this clonotype. This CDR3 reads CASSPRRPYNEQFF. As DNA, the CDR3 is TGTGCCAGCAGCCCAAGGCGCCCTTACAATGAGCAGTTCTTC. V is TRBV7-2 and J is TRBJ2-1; D call uncertain. The V end was cut by 5 bases, the J end by 4 bases, with 12 bases between. CDR3 length: 14 amino acids. Germline V gives CDR1 SGHTA, CDR2 FQGNSA.

This clonotype was recorded many times. V gene TRBV2 combines with J gene TRBJ1-4, with D unclear. CDR1 is SNHLY, CDR2 FYNNEI, per germline. The length of the CDR3 is 11 residues. Trimming stripped 3 bases from V and 8 bases from J, with 4 bases between. CDR3 region: CASSDREKLFF. CDR3 nucleotide sequence: TGTGCCAGCAGTGACAGAGAAAAACTGTTTTTT.

The chain couples TRBV6-5 to TRBJ1-1, with TRBD1 matching over 8 bases. V was pared by 4 bases and J by 7 bases, with 14 bases of the junction left unmatched. The CDR3 runs 16 residues. CDR1 MNHEY and CDR2 SVGAGI come from the germline V gene. For the CDR3, the DNA is TGTGCCAGCAGTTTTATCGGACAGGGAGAACAGGGTGAAGCTTTCTTT. This translates into CASSFIGQGEQGEAFF.

This clonotype has a count of ten or more. V usage is TRBV7-2 and J usage is TRBJ1-4, with D tentatively TRBD1 (5 bases). The CDR3 spans 15 residues. CDR1 and CDR2 from the germline V gene are SGHTA and FQGNSA. V was cut by 4 bases and J by 4 bases, with 13 bases left in between. The CDR3 region has the DNA TGTGCCAGCAGCTCTTGGGAAGGACATAATGAAAAACTGTTTTTT. Its protein is CASSSWEGHNEKLFF. Full variable domain (missing parts from reference TRBV7-2 and TRBJ1-4): GAGVSQSPSNKVTEKGKDVELRCDPISGHTALYWYRQSLGQGLEFLIYFQGNSAPDKSGLPSDRFSAERTGGSVSTLTIQRTQQEDSAVYLCASSSWEGHNEKLFFGSGTQLSVL.

This clonotype was recorded at least ten times. The chain joins TRBV2 to TRBJ2-5; no definite D call. The CDR3 has 12 residues. Germline lookup yields CDR1 SNHLY and CDR2 FYNNEI. Trimming took off 10 bases at V and 5 bases at J, with 14 bases between the two ends. CDR3 loop: CATGFSEETQYF. For the CDR3, the DNA is TGTGCCACCGGGTTTTCGGAGGAGACCCAGTACTTC.

The chain employs TRBV19 and TRBJ1-2, with TRBD1 as a possible D gene (5 bases). CDR3 length: 13 amino acids. The V gene lost 3 bases and the J gene lost 5 bases, with 10 bases spanning the gap. Germline V gene data show CDR1 as LNHDA and CDR2 as SQIVND (reference sequence). The chain's CDR3 is CASSIPQGYGYTF. The CDR3 region has the DNA TGTGCCAGTAGTATCCCCCAGGGATATGGCTACACCTTC.

The rearrangement uses TRBV7-2 and TRBJ2-7; 8 positions agree with TRBD1. CDR1 and CDR2 (germline): SGHTA, FQGNSA. The CDR3 sequence is 13 residues long. V lost 5 bases to trimming and J lost 5 bases; unmatched junction nucleotides: 5. Here the CDR3 reads CASSIQTGDEQYF. The CDR3 DNA reads TGTGCCAGCAGCATACAGACAGGGGACGAGCAGTACTTC.

This clonotype was counted ten times or more. CDR3 coding DNA: TGTGCCAGCAGGGGCGGATTTAGCACAGATACGCAGTATTTT. Translated: CASRGGFSTDTQYF. This chain connects TRBV7-2 to TRBJ2-3; D is unresolved. Germline values: CDR1 SGHTA, CDR2 FQGNSA. V gave up 6 bases and J gave up 0 bases, with 10 bases separating them. The CDR3 is 14 residues long.

The chain recombines TRBV10-3 with TRBJ1-1, with 10 bases that match TRBD1. Per germline, CDR1 ENHRY and CDR2 SYGVKD. V was pared by 5 bases and J by 8 bases, with 14 bases of the junction left unmatched. The CDR3 is made up of 16 amino acids. CDR3 protein: CAISLGQGGRSMEAFF. The CDR3, as DNA: TGTGCCATCAGTTTAGGACAGGGGGGAAGATCGATGGAAGCTTTCTTT.

This clonotype was detected ten times or more. This sequence joins TRBV5-1 and TRBJ2-5, with 12 bases lining up with TRBD2. The junction had 5 bases not matched to a gene; V was cut back by 6 bases and J by 5 bases. The CDR3 runs 14 residues. CDR1 and CDR2 from the germline V gene are SGHRS and YFSETQ. CDR3 sequence (DNA): TGCGCCAGCACCCCAGGGACTAGCGGGGAGACCCAGTACTTC. Its translation: CASTPGTSGETQYF.

Many counts were recorded for this clonotype. The CDR3 DNA reads TGTGCCAGCAGTAGGGACAGGGTTACTAACTATGGCTACACCTTC. This codes for CASSRDRVTNYGYTF. This chain links TRBV6-1 with TRBJ1-2, with TRBD1 matching over 9 bases. CDR3 length equals 15 residues. Germline lookup yields CDR1 MNHNS and CDR2 SASEGT. Losses at the gene ends were 5 bases for V and 0 bases for J; bases not matched to a gene: 4.

This chain joins TRBV7-2 and TRBJ2-7; weak D call: TRBD2 (5 bases). Germline V gene sequence: CDR1 SGHTA, CDR2 FQGNSA. This CDR3 has 15 residues. V lost 1 base to trimming and J lost 3 bases, with 13 bases between them. The DNA for the CDR3 is TGTGCCAGCAGCTTAGGGCCTGGACTGAACTACGAGCAGTACTTC. Amino acids: CASSLGPGLNYEQYF. Looking up the rest from reference TRBV7-2 and TRBJ2-7 gives the full variable domain: GAGVSQSPSNKVTEKGKDVELRCDPISGHTALYWYRQSLGQGLEFLIYFQGNSAPDKSGLPSDRFSAERTGGSVSTLTIQRTQQEDSAVYLCASSLGPGLNYEQYFGPGTRLTVT.

This chain joins TRBV2 and TRBJ2-7, with D possibly TRBD1 on 5 matching bases. The CDR3 covers 13 residues. V lost 6 bases to trimming and J lost 1 base, with 10 bases between them. Germline V gene lookup returns CDR1 SNHLY and CDR2 FYNNEI. CDR3 sequence: CASRQGPSYEQYF. The CDR3 DNA follows: TGTGCCAGCAGGCAGGGCCCATCCTACGAGCAGTACTTC.

This clonotype was counted at least ten times. The CDR3: CASSSTSGGLDEQFF. CDR3 DNA sequence: TGTGCCAGTAGTTCGACTAGCGGGGGGCTTGATGAGCAGTTCTTC. The chain employs TRBV19 and TRBJ2-1, with 13 bases that match TRBD2. This CDR3 spans 15 amino acids. Germline loops: CDR1 LNHDA, CDR2 SQIVND (reference sequence). The trim removed 5 bases at V and 8 bases at J, leaving 6 bases unmatched.

Notes on this clonotype: A much larger clonotype is one base distant, so this may be a read error. This chain connects TRBV2 to TRBJ1-5; D is undetermined. V gave up 1 base and J gave up 11 bases, with 18 bases separating them. Germline assignment: CDR1 SNHLY and CDR2 FYNNEI. This CDR3 has 15 amino acids. The CDR3 DNA follows: TGTGCCAGCAGTGAAGGCGCGACCGGGAGCGGGTCCCAGCATTTT. Encoded protein: CASSEGATGSGSQHF.

This clonotype has ten or more counts. V and J are TRBV12-3 or TRBV12-4 and TRBJ1-2; the D gene is possibly TRBD1 (6 bases). This CDR3 is 15 amino acids long. The ends were cut back, 2 bases at V and 6 bases at J, with 16 bases in the middle. The CDR3 DNA reads TGTGCCAGCAGTTTATGGGGGGCGCAGACGGATGGCTACACCTTC. Amino acids: CASSLWGAQTDGYTF.

Ten or more counts support this clonotype. The chain links TRBV5-8 to TRBJ1-5; D is possibly TRBD1 (6 bases). V was cut by 1 base and J by 2 bases, with 7 bases left in between. Germline V gives CDR1 SGHTS, CDR2 YDEGEE. The CDR3 contains 14 residues. The CDR3 loop reads CASSLRQGNQPQHF. The CDR3 nucleotides read TGTGCCAGCAGCTTGAGACAGGGCAATCAGCCCCAGCATTTT.

This clonotype was recorded many times. The rearrangement joins TRBV4-3 to TRBJ2-7; perhaps TRBD1 as D (5 bases). V lost 6 bases and J lost 5, with 20 bases in between. There are 15 residues in the CDR3. Germline CDR1 and CDR2: LGHNA and YSLEER. DNA of the CDR3: TGCGCCAGCAGTCATGGGTCGACAGCCGCTGACGAGCAGTACTTC. Protein product: CASSHGSTAADEQYF.

This clonotype appeared a few times. The J gene is TRBJ1-2, the V gene TRBV29-1, with D possibly TRBD1 on 6 matching bases. CDR3 size: 13 residues. Trimming took off 2 bases at V and 6 bases at J, with 13 bases between the two ends. Germline V gene lookup returns CDR1 SQVTM and CDR2 ANQGSEA. The CDR3 is CSVEPRGGNGYTF. The CDR3 coding sequence is TGCAGCGTTGAACCCCGAGGGGGTAATGGCTACACCTTC.

This clonotype was detected a few times. The chain has TRBV5-1 and TRBJ1-1, with D tentatively TRBD1 (5 bases). In germline, CDR1 is SGHRS, CDR2 YFSETQ. The CDR3 extends over 15 amino acids. The V gene lost 0 bases and the J gene lost 5 bases, with 14 bases spanning the gap. CDR3 residues: CASSLGAKKGTEAFF. The CDR3 bases are TGCGCCAGCAGCTTGGGAGCCAAAAAGGGGACTGAAGCTTTCTTT. Full variable domain (missing parts from reference TRBV5-1 and TRBJ1-1): KAGVTQTPRYLIKTRGQQVTLSCSPISGHRSVSWYQQTPGQGLQFLFEYFSETQRNKGNFPGRFSGRQFSNSRSEMNVSTLELGDSALYLCASSLGAKKGTEAFFGQGTRLTVV.

This clonotype was counted many times. The genes are TRBV6-1 and TRBJ2-7, with 7 bases matching TRBD1. Germline V gene sequence: CDR1 MNHNS, CDR2 SASEGT. V lost 3 bases to trimming and J lost 3 bases; unmatched junction nucleotides: 8. This CDR3 has 15 amino acids. This CDR3 reads CASSDTPTGIYEQYV. CDR3 coding DNA: TGTGCCAGCAGTGACACCCCGACAGGGATCTACGAGCAGTACGTC.

There are many counts of this clonotype. The chain links TRBV25-1 to TRBJ1-6; no clear D. The CDR3 runs 15 residues. Germline CDR1 reads MGHDK; CDR2 reads SYGVNS. The V gene lost 1 base and the J gene lost 5 bases, with 9 bases spanning the gap. CDR3 protein: CASSESSRNNSPLHF. Written as DNA, the CDR3 is TGTGCCAGCAGTGAATCTAGCAGGAATAATTCACCCCTCCACTTT.

The V and J genes are TRBV10-3 and TRBJ2-7; 8 nucleotides agree with TRBD1. Germline assignment: CDR1 ENHRY and CDR2 SYGVKD. V trimming: 4 bases; J trimming: 3 bases; junction bases outside the gene matches: 8. The CDR3 runs 15 residues. The CDR3 DNA is TGTGCCATCAGTGGGGAGGTGGACAGGGACTACGAGCAGTACTTC. Translated, it gives CAISGEVDRDYEQYF.

This clonotype was found many times. This rearrangement joins TRBV7-8 to TRBJ2-5; TRBD1 matches 8 bases. V shed 0 bases, J shed 4 bases, and the junction held 10 bases outside the gene matches. The CDR3 totals 17 residues. Germline CDR1 SGHVS, CDR2 FQNEAQ. Here the CDR3 reads CASSLAAYRGNRETQYF. In DNA, the CDR3 is TGTGCCAGCAGCTTAGCGGCATACAGGGGGAATAGAGAGACCCAGTACTTC.

In its sample, this clonotype was seen many times. This sequence joins TRBV9 and TRBJ1-2; D unresolved. Germline assignment: CDR1 SGDLS and CDR2 YYNGEE. There are 14 residues in the CDR3. The V gene lost 0 bases and the J gene lost 8 bases, with 14 bases spanning the gap. DNA of the CDR3: TGTGCCAGCAGCGTAGGTAGGCCGGGGATGGGCTACACCTTC. Protein: CASSVGRPGMGYTF. The entire variable domain, with the rest obtained from reference TRBV9 and TRBJ1-2, is as follows: DSGVTQTPKHLITATGQRVTLRCSPRSGDLSVYWYQQSLDQGLQFLIQYYNGEERAKGNILERFSAQQFPDLHSELNLSSLELGDSALYFCASSVGRPGMGYTFGSGTRLTVV.